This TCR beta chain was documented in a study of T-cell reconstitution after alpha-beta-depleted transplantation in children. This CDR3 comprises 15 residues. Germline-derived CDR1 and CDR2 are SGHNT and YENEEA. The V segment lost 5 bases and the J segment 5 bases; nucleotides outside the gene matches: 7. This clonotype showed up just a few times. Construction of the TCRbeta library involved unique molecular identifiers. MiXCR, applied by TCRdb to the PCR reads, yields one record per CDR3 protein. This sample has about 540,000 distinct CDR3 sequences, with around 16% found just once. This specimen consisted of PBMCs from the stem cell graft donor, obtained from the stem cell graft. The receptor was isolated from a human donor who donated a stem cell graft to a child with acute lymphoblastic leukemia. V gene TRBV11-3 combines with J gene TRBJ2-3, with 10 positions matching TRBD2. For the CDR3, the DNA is TGTGCCAGCAGCGCTAGCGGGAGTGAGGTAGATACGCAGTATTTT. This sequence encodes CASSASGSEVDTQYF.